The present T cell receptor (beta chain) was sequenced within a study of T cells in Graves' hyperthyroidism and ophthalmopathy. Study background: Peripheral blood was drawn at first diagnosis, prior to all treatment.

On this clonotype: Given a much more abundant clone one base away, this may be a read error.

Uncontrolled infection, other autoimmune disease, pregnancy or lactation excluded patients. TCR beta CDR3 regions were amplified from RNA transcripts. The study used the HTBI primer set for a first-round RT-PCR of the TCR CDR3. TCRdb used MiXCR to reprocess the multiplex PCR reads, holding one entry per CDR3 protein. The repertoire holds a few hundred thousand distinct CDR3 sequences, with 20% to 25% as singletons. The CDR3 sequence is 14 residues long. V was clipped by 4 bases and J by 2 bases; unmatched bases: 3. Germline values: CDR1 SGDLS, CDR2 YYNGEE. The sequencing sample was made of blood. The chain has TRBV9 and TRBJ1-3; the match to TRBD1 covers 7 bases. This TCR derives from a woman aged 70-85 years with Graves' ophthalmopathy. The CDR3 sequence is CASSTGTAGNTIYF. The CDR3 DNA follows: TGTGCCAGCAGCACCGGGACAGCTGGAAACACCATATATTTT. Supplemented by reference TRBV9 and TRBJ1-3, the full variable domain reads DSGVTQTPKHLITATGQRVTLRCSPRSGDLSVYWYQQSLDQGLQFLIQYYNGEERAKGNILERFSAQQFPDLHSELNLSSLELGDSALYFCASSTGTAGNTIYFGEGSWLTVV.